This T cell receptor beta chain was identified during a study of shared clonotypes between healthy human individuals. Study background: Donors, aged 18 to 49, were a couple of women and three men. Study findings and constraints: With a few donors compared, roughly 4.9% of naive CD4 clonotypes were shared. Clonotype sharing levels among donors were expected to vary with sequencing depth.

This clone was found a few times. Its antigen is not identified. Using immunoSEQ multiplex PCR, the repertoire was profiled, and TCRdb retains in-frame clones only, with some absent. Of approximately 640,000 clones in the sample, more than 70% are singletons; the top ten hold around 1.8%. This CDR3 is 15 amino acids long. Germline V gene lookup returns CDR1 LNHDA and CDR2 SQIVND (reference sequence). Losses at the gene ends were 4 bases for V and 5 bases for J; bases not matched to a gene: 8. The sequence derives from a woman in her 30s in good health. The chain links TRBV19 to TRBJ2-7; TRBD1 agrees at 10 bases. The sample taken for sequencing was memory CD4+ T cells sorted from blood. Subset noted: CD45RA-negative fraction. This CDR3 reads CASSTRGQGQNEQYF. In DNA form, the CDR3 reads TGTGCCAGTAGTACAAGGGGACAGGGGCAGAACGAGCAGTACTTC.